This T cell receptor (beta chain) was observed in a study of cytomegalovirus exposure and HLA in healthy donors. Study-level points and caveats: Apparent HLA restriction characterized most CMV-associated TCR beta chains in a later analysis.

This clone was counted between two and nine times. Its antigen is undetermined. PCR involved 60 Vbeta and 13 Jbeta primers. Some clones are missing from TCRdb's copy, which holds only in-frame ones; the method was immunoSEQ multiplex PCR. The top ten clones hold about 2.7% of a sample with approximately 150,000 clones, about two thirds of them seen once. Germline V CDR1 and CDR2: SGHTA, FQGTGA. Germline trimming cut 5 bases from V and 2 bases from J; bases unmatched to any gene: 9. CDR3 length: 15 amino acids. The clonotype comes from a woman in her 30s in good health and CMV-seronegative. Source material: PBMCs. V and J are TRBV7-3 and TRBJ2-7; 7 bases are a match to TRBD1. CDR3 coding DNA: TGTGCCAGCAGCGTCTCGGGACAGTCTACCTACGAGCAGTACTTC. It codes for CASSVSGQSTYEQYF.